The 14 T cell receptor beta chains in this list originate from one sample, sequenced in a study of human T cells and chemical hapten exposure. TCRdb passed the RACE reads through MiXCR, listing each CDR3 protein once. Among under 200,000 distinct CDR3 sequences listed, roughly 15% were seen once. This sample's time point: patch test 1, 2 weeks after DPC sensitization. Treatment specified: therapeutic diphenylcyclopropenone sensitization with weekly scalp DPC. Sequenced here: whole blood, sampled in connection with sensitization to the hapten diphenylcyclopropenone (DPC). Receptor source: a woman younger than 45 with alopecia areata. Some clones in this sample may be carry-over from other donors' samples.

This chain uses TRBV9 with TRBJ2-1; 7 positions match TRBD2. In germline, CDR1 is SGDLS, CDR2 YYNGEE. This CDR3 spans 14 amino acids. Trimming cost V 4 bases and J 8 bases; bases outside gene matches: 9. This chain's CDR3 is CASSNGLDADEQFF. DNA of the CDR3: TGTGCCAGCAGCAACGGACTAGACGCGGATGAGCAGTTCTTC.

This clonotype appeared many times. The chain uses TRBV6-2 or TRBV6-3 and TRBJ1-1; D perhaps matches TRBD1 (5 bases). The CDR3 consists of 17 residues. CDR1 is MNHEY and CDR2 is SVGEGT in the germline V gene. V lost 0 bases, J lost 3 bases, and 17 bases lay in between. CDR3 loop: CASSYSKVWGGDTEAFF. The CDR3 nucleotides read TGTGCCAGCAGTTACTCGAAGGTTTGGGGCGGTGACACTGAAGCTTTCTTT.

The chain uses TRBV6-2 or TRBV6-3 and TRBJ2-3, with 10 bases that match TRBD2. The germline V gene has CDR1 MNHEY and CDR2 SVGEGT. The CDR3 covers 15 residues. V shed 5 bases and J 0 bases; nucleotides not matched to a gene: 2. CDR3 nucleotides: TGTGCCAGCAGTGAGCGGGGGGGGAGCACAGATACGCAGTATTTT. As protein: CASSERGGSTDTQYF.

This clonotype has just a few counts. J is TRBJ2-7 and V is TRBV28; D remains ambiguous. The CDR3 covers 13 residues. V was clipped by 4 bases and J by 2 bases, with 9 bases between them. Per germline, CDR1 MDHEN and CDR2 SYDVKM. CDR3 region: CASSSDATYEQYF. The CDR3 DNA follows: TGTGCCAGCAGTTCGGACGCCACCTACGAGCAGTACTTC.

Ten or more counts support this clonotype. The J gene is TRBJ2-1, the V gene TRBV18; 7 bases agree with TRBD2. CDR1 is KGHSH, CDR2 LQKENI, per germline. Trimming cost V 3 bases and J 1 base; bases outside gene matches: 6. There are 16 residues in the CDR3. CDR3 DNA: TGTGCCAGCTCACCTCCGGGTAGCGGGTCCTACAATGAGCAGTTCTTC. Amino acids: CASSPPGSGSYNEQFF.

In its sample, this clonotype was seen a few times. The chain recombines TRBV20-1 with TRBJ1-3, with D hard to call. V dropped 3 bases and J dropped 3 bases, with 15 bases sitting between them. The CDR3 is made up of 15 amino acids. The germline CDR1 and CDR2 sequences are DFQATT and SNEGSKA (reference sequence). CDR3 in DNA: TGCAGTGCTAGTGATCCTTGGGGAAGTGGAAACACCATATATTTT. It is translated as CSASDPWGSGNTIYF.

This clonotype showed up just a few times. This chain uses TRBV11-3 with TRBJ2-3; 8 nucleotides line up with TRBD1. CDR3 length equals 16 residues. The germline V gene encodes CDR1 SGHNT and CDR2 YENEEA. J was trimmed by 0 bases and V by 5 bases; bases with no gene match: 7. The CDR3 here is CASSRGDRTSTDTQYF. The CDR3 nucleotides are TGTGCCAGCAGCCGAGGGGACAGGACTAGCACAGATACGCAGTATTTT.

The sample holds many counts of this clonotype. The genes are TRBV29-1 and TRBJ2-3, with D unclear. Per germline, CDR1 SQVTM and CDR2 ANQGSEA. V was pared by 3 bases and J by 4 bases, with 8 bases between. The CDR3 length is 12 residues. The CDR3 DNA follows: TGCAGCGTTGAGGGCCCTGCAGATACGCAGTATTTT. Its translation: CSVEGPADTQYF.

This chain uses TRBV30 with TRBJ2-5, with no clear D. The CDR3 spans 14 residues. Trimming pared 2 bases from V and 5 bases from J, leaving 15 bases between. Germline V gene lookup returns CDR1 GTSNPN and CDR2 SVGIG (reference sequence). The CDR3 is CAWSKKTVQETQYF. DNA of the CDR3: TGTGCCTGGAGTAAGAAGACTGTCCAGGAGACCCAGTACTTC.

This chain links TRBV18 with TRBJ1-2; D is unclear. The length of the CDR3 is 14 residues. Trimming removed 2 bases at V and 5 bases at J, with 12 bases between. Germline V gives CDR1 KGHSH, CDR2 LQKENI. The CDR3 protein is CASSPGTESYGYTF. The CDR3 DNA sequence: TGTGCCAGCTCACCAGGAACAGAAAGTTATGGCTACACCTTC.

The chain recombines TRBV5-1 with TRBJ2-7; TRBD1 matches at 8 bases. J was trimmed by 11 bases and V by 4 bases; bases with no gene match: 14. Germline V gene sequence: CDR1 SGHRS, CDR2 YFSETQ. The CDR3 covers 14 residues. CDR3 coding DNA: TGCGCCAGCAGCGAGGGACAGGCCGTCTTTTCGAAGTACTTC. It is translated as CASSEGQAVFSKYF.

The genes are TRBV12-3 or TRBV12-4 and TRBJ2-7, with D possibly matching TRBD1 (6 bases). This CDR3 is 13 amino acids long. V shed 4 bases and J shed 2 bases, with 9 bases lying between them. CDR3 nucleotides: TGTGCCAGCAGTTCAACAGGGCCCTACGAGCAGTACTTC. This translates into CASSSTGPYEQYF.

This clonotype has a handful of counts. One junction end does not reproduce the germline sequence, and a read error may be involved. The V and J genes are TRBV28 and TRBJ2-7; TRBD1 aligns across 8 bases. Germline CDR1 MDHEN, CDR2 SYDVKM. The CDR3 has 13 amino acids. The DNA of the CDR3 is TGTGCCAGCAGCCCATCCGGCGAGGACAGGGTCCTCTTC. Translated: CASSPSGEDRVLF.

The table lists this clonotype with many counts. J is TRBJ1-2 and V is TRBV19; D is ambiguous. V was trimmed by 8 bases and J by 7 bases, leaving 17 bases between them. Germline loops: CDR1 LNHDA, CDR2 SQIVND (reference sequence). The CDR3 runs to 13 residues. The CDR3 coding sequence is TGTGCCAGTGGTTTGGAGACACCCCGTGGCTACACCTTC. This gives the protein CASGLETPRGYTF.